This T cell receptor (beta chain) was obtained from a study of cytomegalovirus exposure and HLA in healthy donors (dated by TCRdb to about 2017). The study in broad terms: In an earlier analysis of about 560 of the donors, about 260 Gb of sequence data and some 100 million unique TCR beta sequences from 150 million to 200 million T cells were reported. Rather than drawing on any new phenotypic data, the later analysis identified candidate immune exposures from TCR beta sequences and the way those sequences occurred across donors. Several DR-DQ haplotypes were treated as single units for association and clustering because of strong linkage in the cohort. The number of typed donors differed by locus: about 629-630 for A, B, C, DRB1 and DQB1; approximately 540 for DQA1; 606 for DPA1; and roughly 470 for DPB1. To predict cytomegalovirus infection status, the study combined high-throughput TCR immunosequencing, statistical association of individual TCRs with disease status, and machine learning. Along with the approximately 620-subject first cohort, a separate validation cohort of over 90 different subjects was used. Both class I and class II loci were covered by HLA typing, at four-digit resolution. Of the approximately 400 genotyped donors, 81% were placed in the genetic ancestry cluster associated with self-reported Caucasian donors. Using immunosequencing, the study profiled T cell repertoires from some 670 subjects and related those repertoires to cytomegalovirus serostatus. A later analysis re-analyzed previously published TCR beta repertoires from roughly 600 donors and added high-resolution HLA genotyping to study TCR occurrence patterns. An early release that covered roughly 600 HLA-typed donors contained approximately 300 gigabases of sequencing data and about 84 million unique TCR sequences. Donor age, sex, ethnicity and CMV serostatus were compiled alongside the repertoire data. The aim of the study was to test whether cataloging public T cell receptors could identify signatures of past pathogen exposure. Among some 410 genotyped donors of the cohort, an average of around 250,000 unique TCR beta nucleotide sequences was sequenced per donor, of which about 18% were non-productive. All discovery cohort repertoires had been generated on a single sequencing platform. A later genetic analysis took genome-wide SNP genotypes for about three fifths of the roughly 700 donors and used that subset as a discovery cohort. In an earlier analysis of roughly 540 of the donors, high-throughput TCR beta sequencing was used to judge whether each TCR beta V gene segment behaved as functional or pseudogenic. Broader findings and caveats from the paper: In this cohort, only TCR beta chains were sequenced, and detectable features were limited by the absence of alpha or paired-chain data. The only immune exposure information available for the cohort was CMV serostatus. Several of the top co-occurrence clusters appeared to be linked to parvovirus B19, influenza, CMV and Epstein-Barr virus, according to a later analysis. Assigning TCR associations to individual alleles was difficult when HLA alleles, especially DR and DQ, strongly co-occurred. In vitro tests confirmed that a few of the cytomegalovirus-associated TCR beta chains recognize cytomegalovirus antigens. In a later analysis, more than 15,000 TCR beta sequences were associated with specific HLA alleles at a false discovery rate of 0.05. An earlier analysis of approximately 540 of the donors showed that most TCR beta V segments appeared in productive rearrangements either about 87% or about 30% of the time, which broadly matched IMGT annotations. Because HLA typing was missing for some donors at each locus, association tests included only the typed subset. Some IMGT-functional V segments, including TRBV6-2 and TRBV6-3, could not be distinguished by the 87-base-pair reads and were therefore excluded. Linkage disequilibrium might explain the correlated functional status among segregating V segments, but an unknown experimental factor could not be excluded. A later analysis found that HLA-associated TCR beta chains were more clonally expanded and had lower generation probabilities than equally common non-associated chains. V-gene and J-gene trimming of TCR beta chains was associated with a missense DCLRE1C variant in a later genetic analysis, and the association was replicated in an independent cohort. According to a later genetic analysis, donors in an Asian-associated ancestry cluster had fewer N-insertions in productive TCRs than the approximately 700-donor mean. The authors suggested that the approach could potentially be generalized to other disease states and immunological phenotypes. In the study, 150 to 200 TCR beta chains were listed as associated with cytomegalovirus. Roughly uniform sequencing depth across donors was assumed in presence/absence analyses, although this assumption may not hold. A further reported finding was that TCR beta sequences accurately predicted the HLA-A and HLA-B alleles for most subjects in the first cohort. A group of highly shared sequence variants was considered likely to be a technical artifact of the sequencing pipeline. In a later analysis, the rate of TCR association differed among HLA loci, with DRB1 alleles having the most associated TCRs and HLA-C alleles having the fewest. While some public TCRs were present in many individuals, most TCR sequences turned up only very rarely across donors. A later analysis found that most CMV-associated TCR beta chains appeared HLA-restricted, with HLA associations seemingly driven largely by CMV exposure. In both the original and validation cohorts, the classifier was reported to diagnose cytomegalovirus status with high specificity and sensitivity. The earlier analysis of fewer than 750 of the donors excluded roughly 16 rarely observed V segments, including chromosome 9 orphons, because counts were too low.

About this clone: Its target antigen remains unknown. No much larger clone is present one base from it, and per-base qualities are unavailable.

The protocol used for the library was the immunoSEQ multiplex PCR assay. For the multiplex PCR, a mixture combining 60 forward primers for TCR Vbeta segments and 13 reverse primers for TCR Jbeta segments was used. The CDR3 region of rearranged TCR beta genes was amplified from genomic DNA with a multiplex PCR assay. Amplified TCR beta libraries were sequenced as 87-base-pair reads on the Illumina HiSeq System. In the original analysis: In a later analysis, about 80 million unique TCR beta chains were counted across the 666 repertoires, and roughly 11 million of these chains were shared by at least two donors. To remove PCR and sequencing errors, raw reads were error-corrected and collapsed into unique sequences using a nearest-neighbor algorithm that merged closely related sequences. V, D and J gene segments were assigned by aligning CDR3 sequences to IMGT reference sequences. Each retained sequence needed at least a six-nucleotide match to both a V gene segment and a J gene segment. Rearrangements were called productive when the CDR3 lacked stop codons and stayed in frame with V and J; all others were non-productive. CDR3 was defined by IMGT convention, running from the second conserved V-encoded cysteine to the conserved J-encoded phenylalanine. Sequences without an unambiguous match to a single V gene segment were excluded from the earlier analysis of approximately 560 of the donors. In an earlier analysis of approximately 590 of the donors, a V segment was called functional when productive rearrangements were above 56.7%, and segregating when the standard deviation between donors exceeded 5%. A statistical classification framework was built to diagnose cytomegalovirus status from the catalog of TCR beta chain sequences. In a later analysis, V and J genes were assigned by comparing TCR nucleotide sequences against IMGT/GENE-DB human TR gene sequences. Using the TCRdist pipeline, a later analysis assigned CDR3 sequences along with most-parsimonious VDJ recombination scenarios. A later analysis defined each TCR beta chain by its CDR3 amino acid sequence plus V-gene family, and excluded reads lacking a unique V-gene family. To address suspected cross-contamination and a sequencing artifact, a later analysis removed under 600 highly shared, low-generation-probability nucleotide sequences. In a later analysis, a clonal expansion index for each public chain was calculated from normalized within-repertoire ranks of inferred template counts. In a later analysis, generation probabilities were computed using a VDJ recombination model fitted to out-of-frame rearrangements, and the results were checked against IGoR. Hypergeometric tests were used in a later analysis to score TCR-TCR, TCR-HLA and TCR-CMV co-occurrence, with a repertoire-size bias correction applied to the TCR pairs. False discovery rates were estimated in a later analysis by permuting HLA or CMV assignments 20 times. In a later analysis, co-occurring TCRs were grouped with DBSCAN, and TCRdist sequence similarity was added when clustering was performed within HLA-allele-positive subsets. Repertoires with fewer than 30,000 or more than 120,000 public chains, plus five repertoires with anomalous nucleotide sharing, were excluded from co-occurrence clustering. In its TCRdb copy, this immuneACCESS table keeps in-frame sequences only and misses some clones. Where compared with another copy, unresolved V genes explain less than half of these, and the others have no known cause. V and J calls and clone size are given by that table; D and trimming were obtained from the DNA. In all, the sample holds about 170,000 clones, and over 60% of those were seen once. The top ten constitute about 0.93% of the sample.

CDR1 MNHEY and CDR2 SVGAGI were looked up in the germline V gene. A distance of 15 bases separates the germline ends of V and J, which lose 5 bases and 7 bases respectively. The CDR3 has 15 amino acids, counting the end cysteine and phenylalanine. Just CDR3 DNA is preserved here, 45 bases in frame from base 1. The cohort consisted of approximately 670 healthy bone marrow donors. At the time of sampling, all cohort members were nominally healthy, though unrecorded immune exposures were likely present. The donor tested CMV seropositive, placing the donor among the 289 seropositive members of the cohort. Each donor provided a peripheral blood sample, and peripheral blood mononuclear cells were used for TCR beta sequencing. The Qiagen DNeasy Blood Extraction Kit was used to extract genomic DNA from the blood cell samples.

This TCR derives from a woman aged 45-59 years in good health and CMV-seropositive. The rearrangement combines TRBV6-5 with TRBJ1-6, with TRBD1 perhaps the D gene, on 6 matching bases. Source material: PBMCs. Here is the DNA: TGTGCCAGCAGTAGACAGGAGAGTGAAAATTCACCCCTCCACTTT. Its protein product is CASSRQESENSPLHF.